These 10 T cell receptor beta chains originate from one sample sequenced in a study of CD8+CD57+ T cells in acquired aplastic anemia. Profiling that covered TCR beta VDJ and CDR3 relied on genomic DNA as its template. TCRdb fed the reads into MiXCR, producing one record per CDR3 protein. The sample records more than 150,000 distinct CDR3 sequences, nearly 50% being singletons. Individuals selected for sequencing had exhibited CD8+CD57+ cell expansion on flow cytometry. Sequenced material: sorted CD4+, CD8+, or CD8+CD57+ T cells (not recorded which) from PBMCs. These receptors were taken from a human donor with aplastic anemia.

This clonotype was counted many times. This chain joins TRBV2 and TRBJ1-1, with D perhaps TRBD1 (5 bases). Germline-derived CDR1 and CDR2 are SNHLY and FYNNEI. Trimming pared 6 bases from V and 1 base from J, leaving 9 bases between. The CDR3 spans 13 residues. CDR3 sequence reads: CASSDQGNTEAFF. CDR3 sequence (DNA): TGTGCCAGCAGCGACCAGGGGAACACTGAAGCTTTCTTT.

The chain employs TRBV10-2 and TRBJ2-3; 9 positions match TRBD1. Germline trimming cut 7 bases from V and 2 bases from J; bases unmatched to any gene: 16. CDR3 length: 18 amino acids. Germline CDR1 WSHSY, CDR2 SAAADI. CDR3 protein: CASKRTGELAGNTDTQYF. CDR3 bases: TGCGCCAGCAAGAGGACAGGGGAGTTGGCTGGAAACACAGATACGCAGTATTTT.

The genes are TRBV5-1 and TRBJ2-7; the D gene is possibly TRBD2 (7 bases). Trimming shortened V by 5 bases and J by 5 bases, and 20 bases separated the two germline ends. The CDR3 runs to 15 residues. Germline V gene data show CDR1 as SGHRS and CDR2 as YFSETQ. The DNA for the CDR3 is TGCGCCAGCAGGACTACACGGGGGGCGAGACACGAGCAGTACTTC. Translated: CASRTTRGARHEQYF.

This clonotype was counted a single time. This chain joins TRBV18 and TRBJ1-5, with D maybe TRBD1 (6 bases). Germline values: CDR1 KGHSH, CDR2 LQKENI. V dropped 3 bases and J dropped 5 bases, with 14 bases sitting between them. The CDR3 is made up of 15 amino acids. The CDR3 DNA reads as TGTGCCAGCTCACCCCAAACAGGGTTGGATCAGCCCCAGCATTTT. This translates into CASSPQTGLDQPQHF.

The chain recombines TRBV2 with TRBJ2-3, with D tentatively TRBD2 (6 bases). V shed 8 bases and J shed 3 bases, with 15 bases lying between them. The CDR3 has 14 residues. Germline V gene data show CDR1 as SNHLY and CDR2 as FYNNEI. The DNA of the CDR3 is TGTGCCAGCCAGGACGACCGGGGGACAGATACGCAGTATTTT. It is translated as CASQDDRGTDTQYF.

The V call is TRBV27, the J call TRBJ1-3; TRBD1 aligns across 8 bases. Trimming cost V 6 bases and J 2 bases; bases outside gene matches: 3. The CDR3 has 14 amino acids. CDR1 is MNHEY and CDR2 is SMNVEV in the germline V gene (reference sequence). Here the CDR3 DNA reads TGTGCCAGCAGGAGGACAGGGACTGGAAACACCATATATTTT. Its translation is CASRRTGTGNTIYF.

This CDR3 reads CSARRSGSHGDTQYF. The CDR3 bases are TGCAGTGCTAGACGAAGCGGGAGCCATGGAGATACGCAGTATTTT. The chain combines TRBV20-1 with TRBJ2-3, with 8 bases identical to TRBD2. After removal of 2 bases from V and 5 bases from J, the junction contained 9 bases not matched to a gene. The CDR3 totals 15 residues. Germline loops: CDR1 DFQATT, CDR2 SNEGSKA (reference sequence).

This chain connects TRBV29-1 to TRBJ2-7, with TRBD1 identical over 9 bases. CDR3 length: 12 amino acids. From germline, CDR1 is SQVTM and CDR2 ANQGSEA. J lost 3 bases, V lost 7 bases, and 4 bases had no gene match. The CDR3 nucleotides read TGCAGCGCGCCGGGACAGGGCTACGAGCAGTACTTC. This gives the protein CSAPGQGYEQYF.

The table lists this clonotype with many counts. The chain recombines TRBV6-1 with TRBJ2-3, with 8 bases aligning to TRBD2. Germline CDR1 is MNHNS and CDR2 is SASEGT. J lost 6 bases, V lost 7 bases, and 9 bases had no gene match. The CDR3 loop spans 14 amino acids. The CDR3 DNA follows: TGTGCCAGCACCCGGGGGGGTGCCCTCGATACGCAGTATTTT. Translating it yields CASTRGGALDTQYF.

There are a few counts of this clonotype. This chain connects TRBV7-9 to TRBJ2-5; D gene uncertain. The V gene's germline CDR1 is SEHNR and CDR2 FQNEAQ (reference sequence). The CDR3 is 12 amino acids. The germline V and J ends were trimmed by 3 bases and 1 base, with 3 bases remaining between them. The CDR3 nucleotides read TGTGCCAGCAGCTTTTCCCAAGAGACCCAGTACTTC. It encodes CASSFSQETQYF.